This paragraph covers one T cell receptor beta chain sequence. These data originate in a study of blood T cell repertoires in COVID-19. Symptom resolution, clearance, or two negative PCRs marked the recovered donors of Cohort 3. Some clones are missing from TCRdb's copy, which holds only in-frame ones; the method was immunoSEQ multiplex PCR. The sample has about 350,000 clones, more than 85% seen once. The CDR3 spans 13 residues. From germline, CDR1 is SNHLY and CDR2 FYNNEI. V lost 2 bases to trimming and J lost 6 bases; unmatched junction nucleotides: 0. The TCR comes from a woman under 40 who had recovered from COVID-19. Sequencing used PBMCs or T cells enriched from blood (not recorded which). The J gene is TRBJ2-2, the V gene TRBV2; 7 nucleotides align to TRBD2. The CDR3 protein is CASSERGAGELFF. For the CDR3, the DNA is TGTGCCAGCAGTGAACGGGGGGCCGGGGAGCTGTTTTTT.